The present T cell receptor (beta chain) was sequenced within a study of regulatory T cells in long-lasting Graves disease. Study-level findings and limits: In persistent patients, shared public clonotypes (more than 2,500) outnumbered those in new patients (around 1,000). Less diverse TCR repertoires were seen in persistent Graves' patients than in newly diagnosed ones. The study found TRBV28, TRBJ1-2 and TRBJ2-5 favored in persistent disease.

Construction of TCR beta libraries relied on iRepertoire HTBI primers and on Arm-PCR targeting CDR3 regions. MiXCR, run by TCRdb on the multiplex PCR reads, gives a single entry per CDR3 protein. The repertoire consists of hundreds of thousands of distinct CDR3 sequences, with 15% to 19% occurring once and the leading ten covering 22%. In its sample, this clonotype was seen a few times. Its antigen remains unidentified. V was trimmed by 11 bases and J by 4 bases, leaving 17 bases between them. The CDR3 contains 13 residues. Per the germline V gene, CDR1 is MNHNS and CDR2 is SASEGT. The sample's time point: newly diagnosed GD, antithyroid drugs for less than 3 months. PBMCs were the source of the RNA used for TCR sequencing. With EDTA tubes as the receptacles, roughly 9.7 milliliters of peripheral blood were drawn.

Material: peripheral blood mononuclear cells (PBMCs), obtained at new diagnosis, from a patient treated with antithyroid drugs. The J gene is TRBJ1-1, the V gene TRBV6-1, with D possibly being TRBD1 (5 bases). The sequence was obtained from a female donor with Graves disease. The CDR3 DNA reads TGTGCCGCCGGCTGGGGGGAGGCCACTGAAGCTTTCTTT. Protein sequence: CAAGWGEATEAFF.